This is a list of T cell receptor beta chains from one sample in a study of shared clonotypes between healthy human individuals. Only in-frame clones appear in the TCRdb table, and some are missing; sequencing was by immunoSEQ multiplex PCR. The sample records under 200,000 clones, approximately 92% being singletons. The sample comprised naive CD4+ T cells sorted from blood. The source of these receptors is a woman aged 30 to 39 in good health. The CDR3 runs from the conserved cysteine through the conserved F or W. The D gene is left open where the match is weak. A clone size is listed for some rows: how often the clone was seen (once, few, many), or a class if it is expanded.

TRBV5-1,.,.,TRBJ2-7,TGCGCCAGCAGCTTGTTGACAGACGAGCAGTACTTC,CASSLLTDEQYF
TRBV7-9,TRBD1,.,TRBJ2-6,TGTGCCAGCAGCCCCCGGACAGGGACTTACTACTCTGGGGCCAACGTCCTGACTTTC,CASSPRTGTYYSGANVLTF
TRBV10-3,.,.,TRBJ1-3,TGTGCCATCAGTGGAACAGGGCACTCTGGAAACACCATATATTTT,CAISGTGHSGNTIYF
TRBV19,TRBD2,.,TRBJ2-7,TGTGCCAGTAGTATAACGACTAGCGGGAGGGTCCACGAGCAGTACTTC,CASSITTSGRVHEQYF
TRBV5-4,.,.,TRBJ2-3,TGTGCCAGCAGCTCGGATTCCACAGATACGCAGTATTTT,CASSSDSTDTQYF
TRBV28,TRBD2,.,TRBJ2-7,TGTGCCAGCAGTTTAGGCGGACTAGCGGGAGTCGCGTGGTACGAGCAGTACTTC,CASSLGGLAGVAWYEQYF
TRBV30,.,.,TRBJ1-2,TGTGCCTGGAACCCGAGGCCCGGGACATCAGCTAACTATGGCTACACCTTC,CAWNPRPGTSANYGYTF
TRBV19,.,.,TRBJ2-7,TGTGCCAGTAGCCGTACCGGGACGGTTTACGAGCAGTACTTC,CASSRTGTVYEQYF
TRBV9,.,.,TRBJ1-5,TGTGCCAGCAGCGCCGAGGGACGGGCCGAACAACCCCAGCATTTT,CASSAEGRAEQPQHF
TRBV5-1,TRBD1,once,TRBJ2-7,TGCGCCAGCAGCTTGGAGACAGGGGCCACGATCTACGAGCAGTACTTC,CASSLETGATIYEQYF
TRBV19,TRBD2,.,TRBJ2-1,TGTGCCAGTAGTACCTGGACTAGCGGGAGTCTTGTTCCCTCCTACAATGAGCAGTTCTTC,CASSTWTSGSLVPSYNEQFF
TRBV27,TRBD2,.,TRBJ2-3,TGTGCCAGCAGTTCTCGGACTAGCGGGCTCACAGATACGCAGTATTTT,CASSSRTSGLTDTQYF
TRBV5-6,TRBD1,once,TRBJ1-2,TGTGCCAGCAGCTTACAGGGGGCTAGCTATGGCTACACCTTC,CASSLQGASYGYTF
TRBV2,.,.,TRBJ1-1,TGTGCCAGCAGTTGGAATACTGAAGCTTTCTTT,CASSWNTEAFF
TRBV7-2,TRBD1,.,TRBJ1-1,TGTGCCAGCAGCTTTGGCAGGGGGCGGTTAACTGAAGCTTTCTTT,CASSFGRGRLTEAFF
TRBV7-3,TRBD2,.,TRBJ2-2,TGTGCCAGCAGCCGGCCACTAGCGGGAGGCACCGGGGAGCTGTTTTTT,CASSRPLAGGTGELFF
TRBV11-2,.,.,TRBJ2-7,TGTGCCAGCAGCCCCATTCCCGGGGAGCAGTACTTC,CASSPIPGEQYF
TRBV6-5,TRBD1,once,TRBJ2-7,TGTGCCAGCAGGGGGACGGACAGGGCGACCTACGAGCAGTACTTC,CASRGTDRATYEQYF
TRBV18,TRBD2,.,TRBJ2-7,TGTGCCAGCTCACCCGTGCTAGCGGGAATCTACGAGCAGTACTTC,CASSPVLAGIYEQYF
TRBV19,TRBD1,.,TRBJ1-5,TGTGCCAGTAGTCCGACAGGGGTCAAACAGCCCCAGCATTTT,CASSPTGVKQPQHF
TRBV9,TRBD1,.,TRBJ1-3,TGTGCCAGCACCAAACTTCCGGGACAGGGAAACACCATATATTTT,CASTKLPGQGNTIYF
TRBV13,.,.,TRBJ1-5,TGTGCCAGCAGCTCGGGACTCCTAAATCAGCCCCAGCATTTT,CASSSGLLNQPQHF
TRBV28,.,.,TRBJ2-7,TGTGCCAGCAGTTTCCCCCTAAGGGCAGGGAACCCGTCCTCCTACGAGCAGTACTTC,CASSFPLRAGNPSSYEQYF
TRBV28,.,.,TRBJ1-5,TGTGCCAGCAAGGCCCCTGGACAGCCCCAGCATTTT,CASKAPGQPQHF
TRBV6-5,.,.,TRBJ1-5,TGTGCCAGCAGTACGACTCAGGGGCGCAATCAGCCCCAGCATTTT,CASSTTQGRNQPQHF
TRBV14,.,once,TRBJ2-7,TGTGCCAGCAGCCAGGTACGGGGACTTCTCTACGAGCAGTACTTC,CASSQVRGLLYEQYF
TRBV10-3,.,.,TRBJ2-7,TGTGCCATCAGTGAGGGGTACGAGCAGTACTTC,CAISEGYEQYF
TRBV7-9,TRBD1,.,TRBJ1-1,TGTGCCAGCAGCTCTACCGGGACAGGGCTTGCTTTCTTT,CASSSTGTGLAFF
TRBV7-9,.,.,TRBJ1-2,TGTGCCAGCAGTCCCGACGGAGACTATGGCTACACCTTC,CASSPDGDYGYTF
TRBV6-6,.,.,TRBJ1-6,TGTGCCAGCGCCAGGGATAATTCACCCCTCCACTTT,CASARDNSPLHF
TRBV12-5,TRBD1,.,TRBJ1-5,TGTGCTAAGACACAGGGGGTGTGTCAGCCCCAGCATTTT,CAKTQGVCQPQHF
TRBV19,.,.,TRBJ2-7,TGTGCCAGTAGCCGGAGCCAGGGGGGGGAGAGCTCCTACGAGCAGTACTTC,CASSRSQGGESSYEQYF
TRBV2,.,.,TRBJ2-7,TGTGCCAGCAGGGCCGGGCCTCTCAAGCAGTACTTC,CASRAGPLKQYF
TRBV6-6,TRBD1,once,TRBJ1-3,TGTGCCAGCAGCCCACAGGGGGTTTCTGGAAACACCATATATTTT,CASSPQGVSGNTIYF
TRBV11-2,.,.,TRBJ1-1,TGTGCCAGCAGACCCCTAAGCGGGAGAGCCAACACTGAAGCTTTCTTT,CASRPLSGRANTEAFF
TRBV2,TRBD1,.,TRBJ2-7,TGTGCCAGCGGAAGACAGGGGGCCTACGAGCAGTACTTC,CASGRQGAYEQYF
TRBV18,.,.,TRBJ1-3,TGTGCCAGCTCACCCGGAACCCCGCCTGGAAACACCATATATTTT,CASSPGTPPGNTIYF
TRBV6-5,TRBD1,once,TRBJ1-6,TGTGCCAGCAGTTACTCAACGGGACAGGGATTTTCCCTCCACTTT,CASSYSTGQGFSLHF
TRBV20-1,TRBD2,few,TRBJ2-7,TGCAGTGGGGAGGGGCCCTACGAGCAGTACTTC,CSGEGPYEQYF
TRBV28,.,.,TRBJ1-2,TGTGCCAGCAGTTTAGTAGGCAGTACGGTTAGCTACACCTTC,CASSLVGSTVSYTF
TRBV7-4,.,.,TRBJ1-5,TGTGCCAGCAGCGGCCGGTGGGCAGGGTCTATTTATAGCAATCAGCCCCAGCATTTT,CASSGRWAGSIYSNQPQHF
TRBV18,TRBD2,.,TRBJ2-3,TGTGCCAGCTCCCACGAGCGGGGCACTAGCACAGATACGCAGTATTTT,CASSHERGTSTDTQYF
TRBV5-1,TRBD1,.,TRBJ2-7,TGCGCCAGCAGCAGGGGACAGGGGTCAGCCATGGGAGCTTACGAGCAGTACTTC,CASSRGQGSAMGAYEQYF
TRBV4-2,TRBD2,.,TRBJ2-3,TGTGCCAGCAGCCAAGTCTTGGCGGGAGATGGTAGAGATACGCAGTATTTT,CASSQVLAGDGRDTQYF
TRBV5-1,.,.,TRBJ2-3,TGCGCCAGCACTTCTGGAGTAGCGGAGAGCACAGATACGCAGTATTTT,CASTSGVAESTDTQYF
TRBV5-1,.,.,TRBJ2-7,TGCGCCAGCAGCTTGAACCGCCTCTCGGTACCCTCCTACGAGCAGTACTTC,CASSLNRLSVPSYEQYF
TRBV5-1,TRBD1,.,TRBJ2-5,TGCGCCAGCAGCCGCACAGGGGCCGAGGGGACCCAGTACTTC,CASSRTGAEGTQYF
TRBV28,.,.,TRBJ1-2,TGTGCCAGCAGTCCCATTTCTGGCTACACCTTC,CASSPISGYTF
TRBV18,.,.,TRBJ1-5,TGTGCCAGCTCACCTGAAGCGGACCAGCCCCAGCATTTT,CASSPEADQPQHF
TRBV15,TRBD2,.,TRBJ2-7,TGTGCCACCAGCAGAGATCCTAGCGGGAGGCCCGCGGGGTCCTACGAGCAGTACTTC,CATSRDPSGRPAGSYEQYF
TRBV4-1,TRBD2,once,TRBJ2-5,TGCGCCAGCAGCCAAGATCAACGTCCCGGGACTAGCGGGAGGGCGGAGGAGACCCAGTACTTC,CASSQDQRPGTSGRAEETQYF
TRBV6-1,.,.,TRBJ2-2,TGTGCCAGCAGTGATGAGCTGGCAGGGTGGGACACCGGGGAGCTGTTTTTT,CASSDELAGWDTGELFF